Below, 6 T cell receptor beta chains from the same sample are listed, as sequenced in a study of beta chain features in type 1 diabetes. Every isolated RNA sample was fully reverse transcribed, so sequencing captured expressed TCRB transcripts. This table comes from immunoSEQ multiplex PCR, and its TCRdb copy is limited to in-frame clones, with some not included. In the table there are 240,000 or so clones, about 26% of which are singletons. Sequencing used central memory CD4+ T cells from blood. Receptors originate from a man aged 30 to 39 in good health.

The V and J genes are TRBV30 and TRBJ2-1; D is undetermined. The V gene's germline CDR1 is GTSNPN and CDR2 SVGIG (reference sequence). V shed 2 bases and J shed 0 bases, with 5 bases lying between them. The CDR3 spans 13 residues. This CDR3 reads CAWSFSSYNEQFF. The CDR3 nucleotides are TGTGCCTGGAGTTTCTCCTCCTACAATGAGCAGTTCTTC. The full variable domain, with the rest looked up from reference TRBV30 and TRBJ2-1, is SQTIHQWPATLVQPVGSPLSLECTVEGTSNPNLYWYRQAAGRGLQLLFYSVGIGQISSEVPQNLSASRPQDRQFILSSKKLLLSDSGFYLCAWSFSSYNEQFFGPGTRLTVL.

In this sample, this clone turned up a few times. The DNA of the CDR3 is TGTGCCAGCAGCGACCCGGCCGGTGATGAGACCCAGTACTTC. Amino acids: CASSDPAGDETQYF. V gene TRBV5-6 combines with J gene TRBJ2-5, with D hard to call. Germline assignment: CDR1 SGHDT and CDR2 YYEEEE. The CDR3 covers 14 residues. Trimming cost V 4 bases and J 5 bases, with 15 bases left between them.

This clone was detected ten times or more. The chain links TRBV7-9 to TRBJ2-3; TRBD2 agrees at 9 bases. Per germline, CDR1 SEHNR and CDR2 FQNEAQ (reference sequence). The CDR3 is 16 residues long. V shed 5 bases and J 0 bases; nucleotides not matched to a gene: 6. The CDR3 here is CASSRRAGGSTDTQYF. CDR3 DNA: TGTGCCAGCAGCCGGAGGGCGGGAGGGAGCACAGATACGCAGTATTTT.

CDR3 nucleotide sequence: TGTGCCATCAGTGTGGGGGGAACCAGCAATCAGCCCCAGCATTTT. Translated, it gives CAISVGGTSNQPQHF. The chain employs TRBV10-3 and TRBJ1-5; D is possibly TRBD1 (5 bases). Germline V gene sequence: CDR1 ENHRY, CDR2 SYGVKD. The CDR3 length is 15 residues. V lost 4 bases and J lost 1, with 11 bases in between.

The V call is TRBV6-4, the J call TRBJ1-1, with D unclear. Germline values: CDR1 MRHNA, CDR2 SNTAGT. CDR3 length: 13 residues. Trimming removed 3 bases from V and 14 bases from J, with 19 bases in between. The CDR3 loop reads CASSEDPVGFIFF. The CDR3 DNA reads as TGTGCCAGCAGTGAGGACCCTGTTGGGTTTATCTTCTTT.

This clone occurred a few times. The CDR3 DNA reads as TGTGCCAGCAGTTTAAAGGGACAGGGGAGTCCAGATACGCAGTATTTT. It is translated as CASSLKGQGSPDTQYF. This chain uses TRBV27 with TRBJ2-3; 10 bases line up with TRBD1. There are 16 residues in the CDR3. CDR1 is MNHEY and CDR2 is SMNVEV in the germline V gene (reference sequence). Germline trimming cut 2 bases from V and 4 bases from J; bases unmatched to any gene: 6.